This T cell receptor (beta chain) was recorded in a study of shared clonotypes between healthy human individuals. The study, taken as a whole, reports: Generation probabilities were higher for clonotypes shared across all four sorted-subset donors than for unshared ones.

Several immunoSEQ plates received, in even portions, the genomic DNA of each subset. Some clones are missing from TCRdb's copy, which holds only in-frame ones; the method was immunoSEQ multiplex PCR. The sample lists about 680,000 clones, about 91% occurring once. On this clone itself: The target antigen is unknown.

The naive CD8 subset, CD45RO-negative cells positively selected for CCR7, excluded terminally differentiated effector memory CD45RA+ cells. The study drew all its donors from Caucasian adults living in Nashville, Tennessee. The CDR3 totals 14 residues. Trimming took 0 bases from V and 5 from J; bases not matched to a gene: 0. CDR1 is SGHKS and CDR2 is YYEKEE in the germline V gene (reference sequence). Sequencing used naive CD8+ T cells sorted from blood. The sequence was collected from a man in his thirties or forties in good health. The chain links TRBV5-5 to TRBJ2-1, with TRBD1 matching over 9 bases. The CDR3 reads CASSLGTGDNEQFF. The CDR3 nucleotides are TGTGCCAGCAGCTTGGGGACAGGGGACAATGAGCAGTTCTTC.